This TCR beta chain appears in the sequencing data of a study of blood T cell repertoires in COVID-19. Study as a whole: Sample material is recorded as cDNA or gDNA derived from T cells, B-cell-depleted T cells, or PBMCs.

In germline, CDR1 is MNHEY, CDR2 SVGAGI. The CDR3 has 13 residues. The V gene lost 2 bases and the J gene lost 8 bases, with 7 bases spanning the gap. This table comes from immunoSEQ multiplex PCR, and its TCRdb copy is limited to in-frame clones, with some not included. The sample has 250,000 to 350,000 clones, about nine tenths seen once. The receptor comes from a woman aged 60 to 75 with acute or convalescent COVID-19. This chain joins TRBV6-5 and TRBJ1-6, with D uncertain. Input material: peripheral blood. The CDR3: CASSYLLYSPLHF. In nucleotides, the CDR3 is TGTGCCAGCAGTTACCTTCTTTATTCACCCCTCCACTTT.